This TCR beta chain is drawn from a study of blood T cell repertoires in COVID-19. Study overall: Both acute and convalescent COVID-19 samples were obtained from the United States, Italy and Spain.

This CDR3 region has 17 residues. Germline assignment: CDR1 SGHRS and CDR2 YFSETQ. V was pared by 4 bases and J by 0 bases, with 17 bases between. The protocol was immunoSEQ multiplex PCR, while the TCRdb copy is restricted to in-frame clones and leaves out a portion. This sample has about 170,000 clones; approximately 80% occur once, and the top ten carry roughly 9.1%. The chain joins TRBV5-1 to TRBJ1-3; no firm D call. This TCR was sampled from a woman aged 80 or older with active or convalescent COVID-19. The sample consisted of peripheral blood. CDR3 in amino acids: CASSQTGVTTSGNTIYF. The DNA of the CDR3 is TGCGCCAGCAGCCAGACCGGGGTGACCACCTCTGGAAACACCATATATTTT.